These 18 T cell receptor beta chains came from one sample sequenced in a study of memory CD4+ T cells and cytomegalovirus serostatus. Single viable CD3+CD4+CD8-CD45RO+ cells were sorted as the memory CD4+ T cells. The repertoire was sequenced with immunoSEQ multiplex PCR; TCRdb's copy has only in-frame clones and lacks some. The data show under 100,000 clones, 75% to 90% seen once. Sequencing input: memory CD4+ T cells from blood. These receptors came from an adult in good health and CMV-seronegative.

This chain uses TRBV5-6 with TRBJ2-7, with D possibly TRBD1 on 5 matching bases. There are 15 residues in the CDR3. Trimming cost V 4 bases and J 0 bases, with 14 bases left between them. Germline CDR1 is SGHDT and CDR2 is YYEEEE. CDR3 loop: CASSVAGISSYEQYF. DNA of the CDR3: TGTGCCAGCAGCGTGGCAGGGATTAGCTCCTACGAGCAGTACTTC.

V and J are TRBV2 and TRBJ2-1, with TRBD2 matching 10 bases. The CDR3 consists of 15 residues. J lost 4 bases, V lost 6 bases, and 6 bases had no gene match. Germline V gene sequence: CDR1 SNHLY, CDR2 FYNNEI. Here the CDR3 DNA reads TGTGCCAGCAGGACCTCTAGCGGGGGATACAATGAGCAGTTCTTC. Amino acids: CASRTSSGGYNEQFF.

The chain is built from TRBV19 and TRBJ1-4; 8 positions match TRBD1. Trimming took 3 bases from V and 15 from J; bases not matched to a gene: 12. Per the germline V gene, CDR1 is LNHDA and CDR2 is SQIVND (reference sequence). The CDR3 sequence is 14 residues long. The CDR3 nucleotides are TGTGCCAGTAGTATCGCCGTTGACAGGGGTCTCTTGTTTTTT. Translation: CASSIAVDRGLLFF.

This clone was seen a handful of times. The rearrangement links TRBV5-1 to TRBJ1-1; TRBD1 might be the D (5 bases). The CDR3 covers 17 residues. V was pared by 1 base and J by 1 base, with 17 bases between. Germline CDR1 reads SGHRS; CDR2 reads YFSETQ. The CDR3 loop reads CASSLYGVGETNTEAFF. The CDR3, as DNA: TGCGCCAGCAGCTTGTATGGGGTGGGGGAGACGAACACTGAAGCTTTCTTT.

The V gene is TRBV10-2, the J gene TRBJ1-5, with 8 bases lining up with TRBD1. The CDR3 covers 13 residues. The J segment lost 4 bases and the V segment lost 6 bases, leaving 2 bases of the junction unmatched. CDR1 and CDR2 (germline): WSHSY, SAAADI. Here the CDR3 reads CASRDRGNQPQHF. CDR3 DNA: TGCGCCAGCAGAGACAGGGGTAATCAGCCCCAGCATTTT.

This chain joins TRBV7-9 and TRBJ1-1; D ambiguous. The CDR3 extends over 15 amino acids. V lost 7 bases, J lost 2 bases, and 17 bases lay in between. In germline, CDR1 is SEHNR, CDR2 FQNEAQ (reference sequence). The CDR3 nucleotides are TGTGCCAGCAACCCCTTTACCCCCCGCAACACTGAAGCTTTCTTT. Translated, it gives CASNPFTPRNTEAFF.

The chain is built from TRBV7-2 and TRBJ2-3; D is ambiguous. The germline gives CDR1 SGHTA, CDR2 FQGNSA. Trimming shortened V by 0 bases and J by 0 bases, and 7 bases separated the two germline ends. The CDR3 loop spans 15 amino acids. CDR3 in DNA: TGTGCCAGCAGCTTAGCCGGGCTTAGCACAGATACGCAGTATTTT. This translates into CASSLAGLSTDTQYF.

As DNA, the CDR3 is TGTGCCAGTAGTAACAGGGGATCCTACGAGCAGTACTTC. The encoded protein is CASSNRGSYEQYF. J is TRBJ2-7 and V is TRBV19; 7 bases align to TRBD1. The CDR3 runs to 13 residues. The germline gives CDR1 LNHDA, CDR2 SQIVND (reference sequence). With 4 bases clipped from V and 1 base from J, the junction kept 1 base outside the gene matches.

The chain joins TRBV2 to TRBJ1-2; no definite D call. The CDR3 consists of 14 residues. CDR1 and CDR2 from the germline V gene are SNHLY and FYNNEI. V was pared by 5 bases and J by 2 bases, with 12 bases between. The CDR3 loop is CASSLGYTNYGYTF. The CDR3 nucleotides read TGTGCCAGCAGTCTAGGGTATACCAACTATGGCTACACCTTC. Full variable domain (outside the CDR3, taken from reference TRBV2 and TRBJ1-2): EPEVTQTPSHQVTQMGQEVILRCVPISNHLYFYWYRQILGQKVEFLVSFYNNEISEKSEIFDDQFSVERPDGSNFTLKIRSTKLEDSAMYFCASSLGYTNYGYTFGSGTRLTVV.

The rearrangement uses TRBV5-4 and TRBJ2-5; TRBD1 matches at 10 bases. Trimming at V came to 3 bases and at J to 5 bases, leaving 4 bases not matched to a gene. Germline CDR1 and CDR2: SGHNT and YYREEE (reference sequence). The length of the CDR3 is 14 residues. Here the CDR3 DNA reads TGTGCCAGCAGCTCGGGACAGGGGTTTGAGACCCAGTACTTC. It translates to CASSSGQGFETQYF.

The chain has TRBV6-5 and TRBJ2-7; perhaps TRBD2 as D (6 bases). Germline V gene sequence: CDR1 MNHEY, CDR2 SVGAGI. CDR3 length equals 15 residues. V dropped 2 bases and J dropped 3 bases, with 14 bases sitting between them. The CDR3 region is CASSYPRGSYYEQYF. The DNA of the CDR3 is TGTGCCAGCAGTTACCCCCGGGGGTCCTACTACGAGCAGTACTTC.

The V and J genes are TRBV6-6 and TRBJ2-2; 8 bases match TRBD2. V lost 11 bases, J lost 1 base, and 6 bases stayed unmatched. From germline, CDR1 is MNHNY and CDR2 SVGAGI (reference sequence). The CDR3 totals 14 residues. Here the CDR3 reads CAAGGALNTGELFF. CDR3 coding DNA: TGTGCCGCCGGGGGGGCCCTGAACACCGGGGAGCTGTTTTTT.

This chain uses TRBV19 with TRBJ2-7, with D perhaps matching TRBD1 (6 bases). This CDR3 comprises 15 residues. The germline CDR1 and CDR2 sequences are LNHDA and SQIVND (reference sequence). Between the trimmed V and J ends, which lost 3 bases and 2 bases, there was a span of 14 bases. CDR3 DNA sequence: TGTGCCAGTAGTATTGAAGGCGGACAGACCTACGAGCAGTACTTC. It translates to CASSIEGGQTYEQYF. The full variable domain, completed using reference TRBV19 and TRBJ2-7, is DGGITQSPKYLFRKEGQNVTLSCEQNLNHDAMYWYRQDPGQGLRLIYYSQIVNDFQKGDIAEGYSVSREKKESFPLTVTSAQKNPTAFYLCASSIEGGQTYEQYFGPGTRLTVT.

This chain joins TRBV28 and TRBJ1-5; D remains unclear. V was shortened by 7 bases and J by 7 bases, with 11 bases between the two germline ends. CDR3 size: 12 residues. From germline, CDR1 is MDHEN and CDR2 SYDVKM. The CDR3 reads CASTLPGQPQHF. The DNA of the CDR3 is TGTGCCAGCACCCTGCCGGGGCAGCCCCAGCATTTT.

The CDR3 protein is CASSLTQNTGELFF. CDR3 DNA: TGTGCCAGCAGCTTAACCCAGAACACCGGGGAGCTGTTTTTT. J is TRBJ2-2 and V is TRBV7-9, with D uncertain. Germline lookup yields CDR1 SEHNR and CDR2 FQNEAQ (reference sequence). This CDR3 has 14 residues. Trimming shortened V by 2 bases and J by 1 base, and 5 bases separated the two germline ends. Complete variable domain (other parts from reference TRBV7-9 and TRBJ2-2): DTGVSQNPRHKITKRGQNVTFRCDPISEHNRLYWYRQTLGQGPEFLTYFQNEAQLEKSRLLSDRFSAERPKGSFSTLEIQRTEQGDSAMYLCASSLTQNTGELFFGEGSRLTVL.

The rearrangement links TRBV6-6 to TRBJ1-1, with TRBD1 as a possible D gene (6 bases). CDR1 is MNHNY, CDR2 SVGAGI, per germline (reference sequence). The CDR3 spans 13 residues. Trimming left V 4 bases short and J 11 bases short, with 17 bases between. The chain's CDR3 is CASSWVGGASAFF. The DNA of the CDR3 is TGTGCCAGCAGTTGGGTCGGGGGCGCGTCTGCTTTCTTT.

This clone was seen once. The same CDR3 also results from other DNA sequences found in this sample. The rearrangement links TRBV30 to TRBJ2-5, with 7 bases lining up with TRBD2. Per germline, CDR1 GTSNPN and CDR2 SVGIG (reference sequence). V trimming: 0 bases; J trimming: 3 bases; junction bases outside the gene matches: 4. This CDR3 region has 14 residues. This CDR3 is CAWSVGGAKETQYF. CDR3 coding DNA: TGTGCCTGGAGTGTGGGAGGGGCTAAAGAGACCCAGTACTTC.

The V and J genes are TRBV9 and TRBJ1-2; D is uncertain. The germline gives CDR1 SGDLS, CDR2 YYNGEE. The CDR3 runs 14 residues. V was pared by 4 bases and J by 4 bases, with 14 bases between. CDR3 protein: CASSLSSTPYGYTF. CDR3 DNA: TGTGCCAGCAGCCTCAGCAGTACCCCCTATGGCTACACCTTC.